This T cell receptor beta chain was recorded in a study of T cell changes during pregnancy in multiple sclerosis (dated by TCRdb to the late 2010s). Regarding the research as a whole: The study examined how the T cell repertoire changed over the course of pregnancy in women with multiple sclerosis.

A remark on this clone: Its target antigen remains unknown. No base qualities exist here, and no much larger clone lies one base off it.

From the cysteine up to the phenylalanine, the CDR3 has a length of 15 residues. Only CDR3 DNA remains: 45 bases, in frame from the first base. In the germline V gene, CDR1 corresponds to MGHRA and CDR2 to YSYEKL. V is pared back by 5 bases and J by 7 bases, with 18 bases lying between the germline termini. The library relied on the immunoSEQ multiplex PCR assay. TCRdb holds this immuneACCESS table with in-frame rearrangements only. Some clones are missing; in checked studies, unresolved V genes explain under half, and the rest has no known cause. The sample yields around 77,000 clones; about nine tenths were counted once. Of the sample, around 0.7% falls within the top ten clones.

The sequence is built from TRBV4-1 and TRBJ2-1; TRBD2 is a weak D gene call, 6 bases matching. The TCR comes from a female donor in good health, enrolled as a control in a pregnancy study. Material: peripheral blood, obtained in the third trimester of pregnancy. The DNA sequence follows: TGCGCCAGCAGCTCCCCCCCTATAGCGGTAAATGAGCAGTTCTTC. It is translated as CASSSPPIAVNEQFF.